These 25 T cell receptor beta chains came from one sample sequenced in a study of blood T cell repertoires in COVID-19 (dated by TCRdb to 2020 to 2021). The library came from the immunoSEQ multiplex PCR assay. Imported from immuneACCESS, the table was reduced by TCRdb to in-frame sequences with V and J called. These copies leave out some clones; in studies compared against another copy, an unresolved V gene accounts for under half, and the cause of the remainder is not known. This sample lists about 160,000 clones; roughly 88% were detected once. The top ten clonotypes cover 5% to 8.5% of the sample. Sequencing was performed on PBMCs or T cells enriched from blood (not recorded which). These receptors all stem from a woman aged 45-65 years who had recovered from COVID-19.

The rearrangement uses TRBV27 and TRBJ2-7; tentative D call: TRBD2 (6 bases). CDR1 MNHEY and CDR2 SMNVEV come from the germline V gene (reference sequence). CDR3 length: 13 residues. V was cut by 4 bases and J by 3 bases, with 10 bases left in between. The DNA for the CDR3 is TGTGCCAGCAGTTCCCGGGAGTTCTACGAGCAGTACTTC. This translates into CASSSREFYEQYF.

The chain joins TRBV6-5 to TRBJ2-7, with 8 bases aligning to TRBD1. The CDR3 runs 13 residues. In germline, CDR1 is MNHEY, CDR2 SVGAGI. V dropped 6 bases and J dropped 2; count of bases not matched to a gene: 3. CDR3 nucleotides: TGTGCCAGCAGCGCGGACAGGGCCTACGAGCAGTACTTC. It translates to CASSADRAYEQYF.

This chain joins TRBV19 and TRBJ2-2, with TRBD2 identical over 9 bases. Germline trimming cut 3 bases from V and 4 bases from J; bases unmatched to any gene: 12. This CDR3 has 18 amino acids. The V gene's germline CDR1 is LNHDA and CDR2 SQIVND (reference sequence). CDR3 coding DNA: TGTGCCAGTAGTATCCCCCGGGAGAGCGGGGGGATCACCGGGGAGCTGTTTTTT. Translating it yields CASSIPRESGGITGELFF.

CDR3 DNA: TGTGCCAGCAGTGAAACTCCTTCTGGAAACACCATATATTTT. This codes for CASSETPSGNTIYF. The chain is built from TRBV2 and TRBJ1-3; no clear D gene. From germline, CDR1 is SNHLY and CDR2 FYNNEI. The CDR3 length is 14 residues. V lost 2 bases and J 1 base, leaving 6 bases between the germline ends.

The count of this clone is one. V is TRBV19 and J is TRBJ2-2; 9 positions agree with TRBD1. Trimming at V came to 10 bases and at J to 5 bases, leaving 5 bases not matched to a gene. The CDR3 is 13 amino acids. Germline-derived CDR1 and CDR2 are LNHDA and SQIVND (reference sequence). This chain's CDR3 is CATGTGWTGELFF. The DNA for the CDR3 is TGTGCCACCGGGACAGGGTGGACCGGGGAGCTGTTTTTT. Full variable domain (outside the CDR3, taken from reference TRBV19 and TRBJ2-2): DGGITQSPKYLFRKEGQNVTLSCEQNLNHDAMYWYRQDPGQGLRLIYYSQIVNDFQKGDIAEGYSVSREKKESFPLTVTSAQKNPTAFYLCATGTGWTGELFFGEGSRLTVL.

The rearrangement uses TRBV9 and TRBJ2-7; D gene ambiguous. The V end was cut by 3 bases, the J end by 6 bases, with 10 bases between. Looked up from germline, CDR1 is SGDLS and CDR2 is YYNGEE. This CDR3 is 12 amino acids long. The CDR3 DNA follows: TGTGCCAGCAGCGCCCTCCTAGGCGAGCAGTACTTC. This gives the protein CASSALLGEQYF.

The CDR3 reads CASSFAGGSNSPLHF. The DNA of the CDR3 is TGTGCCAGCAGTTTCGCAGGGGGCTCGAATTCACCCCTCCACTTT. V usage is TRBV27 and J usage is TRBJ1-6, with TRBD1 matching 8 bases. The CDR3 is 15 residues long. CDR1 is MNHEY and CDR2 is SMNVEV in the germline V gene (reference sequence). V lost 3 bases, J lost 7 bases, and 5 bases stayed unmatched.

This clone has only a few counts. This chain uses TRBV9 with TRBJ2-7; D not resolved. Germline assignment: CDR1 SGDLS and CDR2 YYNGEE. The CDR3 totals 14 residues. The V and J ends lost 1 base and 0 bases respectively, with 8 bases between them. For the CDR3, the DNA is TGTGCCAGCAGCGTATCACAGAGCTCCTACGAGCAGTACTTC. Protein sequence: CASSVSQSSYEQYF.

This clone was seen once. The rearrangement uses TRBV6-5 and TRBJ1-1; D call uncertain. The CDR3 consists of 14 residues. Trimming removed 9 bases from V and 3 bases from J, with 17 bases in between. Per the germline V gene, CDR1 is MNHEY and CDR2 is SVGAGI. Here the CDR3 reads CASKFNPRDTEAFF. CDR3 sequence (DNA): TGTGCCAGTAAGTTCAACCCCCGGGACACTGAAGCTTTCTTT.

The rearrangement uses TRBV18 and TRBJ2-1; TRBD1 matches 8 bases. Losses at the gene ends were 2 bases for V and 8 bases for J; bases not matched to a gene: 8. This CDR3 region has 15 residues. The germline V gene encodes CDR1 KGHSH and CDR2 LQKENI. The CDR3 protein is CASSPLAGGMDEQFF. The CDR3 region has the DNA TGTGCCAGCTCACCATTGGCAGGGGGCATGGATGAGCAGTTCTTC.

This chain connects TRBV29-1 to TRBJ2-5; 9 bases fit TRBD2. CDR3 length: 14 residues. J was trimmed by 6 bases and V by 4 bases; bases with no gene match: 9. Germline CDR1 SQVTM, CDR2 ANQGSEA. The DNA for the CDR3 is TGCAGCGTTGTAAAAGCGGGGGGATCAAAGACCCAGTACTTC. This codes for CSVVKAGGSKTQYF.

The gene calls are TRBV24-1 and TRBJ2-6; 7 nucleotides agree with TRBD2. The CDR3 is made up of 17 amino acids. The junction had 11 bases not matched to a gene; V was cut back by 6 bases and J by 4 bases. CDR1 is KGHDR, CDR2 SFDVKD, per germline. This chain's CDR3 is CATSSPLGREGANVLTF. The CDR3 coding sequence is TGTGCCACCAGTTCCCCCCTAGGGAGGGAAGGGGCCAACGTCCTGACTTTC.

This clone was seen once. The V and J genes are TRBV9 and TRBJ2-7, with D possibly being TRBD2 (5 bases). V was pared by 0 bases and J by 5 bases, with 9 bases between. CDR3 length: 13 amino acids. Per the germline V gene, CDR1 is SGDLS and CDR2 is YYNGEE. The CDR3 sequence is CASSVVVGDEQYF. For the CDR3, the DNA is TGTGCCAGCAGCGTAGTGGTCGGGGACGAGCAGTACTTC.

The chain employs TRBV7-2 and TRBJ2-1; 12 nucleotides line up with TRBD2. The junction had 9 bases not matched to a gene; V was cut back by 5 bases and J by 7 bases. Per the germline V gene, CDR1 is SGHTA and CDR2 is FQGNSA. The CDR3 has 16 residues. DNA for the CDR3: TGTGCCAGCAGCCCCAGAGGGCTAGCGGGAGGGAATGAGCAGTTCTTC. Its protein is CASSPRGLAGGNEQFF.

The chain is built from TRBV24-1 and TRBJ1-1; tentatively, D is TRBD1 (5 bases). Germline CDR1 KGHDR, CDR2 SFDVKD. Trimming shortened V by 3 bases and J by 11 bases, and 15 bases separated the two germline ends. The CDR3 covers 13 residues. DNA for the CDR3: TGTGCCACCAGTGATCCAGCCACGACAGAGGCTTTCTTT. This encodes CATSDPATTEAFF.

The chain has TRBV6-6 and TRBJ2-5, with TRBD2 as a possible D gene (6 bases). Per the germline V gene, CDR1 is MNHNY and CDR2 is SVGAGI (reference sequence). V lost 2 bases and J 5 bases, leaving 15 bases between the germline ends. The CDR3 runs 15 residues. The CDR3 sequence: CASSYLWGGAETQYF. In DNA, the CDR3 is TGTGCCAGCAGTTACCTCTGGGGCGGGGCGGAGACCCAGTACTTC.

The V gene is TRBV5-1, the J gene TRBJ1-4; D perhaps matches TRBD1 (5 bases). V was shortened by 2 bases and J by 5 bases, with 10 bases between the two germline ends. This CDR3 has 14 amino acids. The V gene's germline CDR1 is SGHRS and CDR2 YFSETQ. CDR3 coding DNA: TGCGCCAGCAGCTTCGGGGGTTTGAATGAAAAACTGTTTTTT. This sequence encodes CASSFGGLNEKLFF. The entire variable domain, with the rest obtained from reference TRBV5-1 and TRBJ1-4, is as follows: KAGVTQTPRYLIKTRGQQVTLSCSPISGHRSVSWYQQTPGQGLQFLFEYFSETQRNKGNFPGRFSGRQFSNSRSEMNVSTLELGDSALYLCASSFGGLNEKLFFGSGTQLSVL.

The V call is TRBV19, the J call TRBJ1-1; D gene unclear. Germline CDR1 is LNHDA and CDR2 is SQIVND (reference sequence). The CDR3 extends over 13 amino acids. V lost 7 bases, J lost 2 bases, and 11 bases lay in between. CDR3 sequence (DNA): TGTGCCAGTACAGCGGCCAGCAACACTGAAGCTTTCTTT. Its protein is CASTAASNTEAFF.

This clone has just one count. J is TRBJ1-5 and V is TRBV2; 8 bases line up with TRBD1. Germline V lookup: CDR1 SNHLY, CDR2 FYNNEI. The CDR3 spans 15 residues. V lost 8 bases to trimming and J lost 0 bases; unmatched junction nucleotides: 6. Here the CDR3 reads CASGQGAASNQPQHF. For the CDR3, the DNA is TGTGCCAGCGGCCAGGGGGCCGCTAGCAATCAGCCCCAGCATTTT.

The genes are TRBV5-8 and TRBJ1-5; no definite D call. The germline CDR1 and CDR2 sequences are SGHTS and YDEGEE. Trimming took 2 bases from V and 4 from J, leaving 4 bases between them. This CDR3 has 12 residues. The CDR3 loop reads CASSFSNQPQHF. CDR3 in DNA: TGTGCCAGCAGCTTCAGTAATCAGCCCCAGCATTTT.

This sequence joins TRBV6-5 and TRBJ2-7, with D possibly being TRBD1 (5 bases). CDR3 length equals 13 residues. The ends were cut back, 0 bases at V and 7 bases at J, with 10 bases in the middle. Germline CDR1 MNHEY, CDR2 SVGAGI. The chain's CDR3 is CASSYSRQSEQYF. As DNA, the CDR3 is TGTGCCAGCAGTTACTCGCGACAGTCAGAGCAGTACTTC.

The gene calls are TRBV6-5 and TRBJ2-7; 9 nucleotides agree with TRBD1. The V gene end was trimmed by 6 bases and the J gene end by 6 bases; junction bases not matched to a gene: 9. This CDR3 has 14 residues. In germline, CDR1 is MNHEY, CDR2 SVGAGI. The CDR3 sequence is CASRGTGIGIEQYF. The CDR3 nucleotides read TGTGCCAGCAGAGGGACAGGGATCGGCATCGAGCAGTACTTC.

V gene TRBV9 combines with J gene TRBJ2-3; TRBD2 agrees at 12 bases. With V trimmed by 0 bases and J by 2 bases, 7 bases remained unmatched. The CDR3 length is 18 residues. CDR1 is SGDLS, CDR2 YYNGEE, per germline. The CDR3, as DNA: TGTGCCAGCAGCGTAGGGCTAGCGGGGGGGCGAGTCACAGATACGCAGTATTTT. This translates into CASSVGLAGGRVTDTQYF.

This chain links TRBV5-4 with TRBJ2-5; 10 bases match TRBD1. Trimming removed 4 bases from V and 5 bases from J; junction bases left unmatched: 8. CDR3 length equals 15 residues. The germline V gene encodes CDR1 SGHNT and CDR2 YYREEE (reference sequence). CDR3 DNA: TGTGCCAGCAGCAGAGACAGGGGGCGCATCGAGACCCAGTACTTC. Its protein is CASSRDRGRIETQYF.

The J gene is TRBJ1-1, the V gene TRBV6-5; D unclear. In germline, CDR1 is MNHEY, CDR2 SVGAGI. Trimming removed 6 bases at V and 1 base at J, with 9 bases between. The CDR3 runs to 13 residues. The CDR3 reads CASSDTRNTEAFF. The CDR3 coding sequence is TGTGCCAGCAGCGACACGCGGAACACTGAAGCTTTCTTT.